The T cell receptor beta chain under discussion was sequenced for a study of CD4+ T cells in melanoma. Overall study findings and caveats: CD8+ T cell, macrophage and B cell function reportedly correlated with neoantigen-specific CD4+ T cells. In melanoma, neoantigen-specific CD4+ T cells reportedly differed in differentiation state.

Per the germline V gene, CDR1 is SGHDT and CDR2 is YYEEEE. V dropped 0 bases and J dropped 2 bases, with 12 bases sitting between them. This CDR3 has 17 amino acids. TCRdb keeps only in-frame clones here, not all; method: immunoSEQ multiplex PCR. Among about 10,000 clones listed, roughly two thirds were seen once. Note on this clone: The antigen is undetermined.

This chain connects TRBV5-6 to TRBJ1-6, with unresolved D. Sequencing input: cells from a culture (not recorded whether cultured in vitro). The TCR was taken from a human donor with melanoma. This CDR3 is CASSLAQHGAYNSPLHF. In nucleotides, the CDR3 is TGTGCCAGCAGCTTGGCTCAGCACGGCGCCTATAATTCACCCCTCCACTTT.